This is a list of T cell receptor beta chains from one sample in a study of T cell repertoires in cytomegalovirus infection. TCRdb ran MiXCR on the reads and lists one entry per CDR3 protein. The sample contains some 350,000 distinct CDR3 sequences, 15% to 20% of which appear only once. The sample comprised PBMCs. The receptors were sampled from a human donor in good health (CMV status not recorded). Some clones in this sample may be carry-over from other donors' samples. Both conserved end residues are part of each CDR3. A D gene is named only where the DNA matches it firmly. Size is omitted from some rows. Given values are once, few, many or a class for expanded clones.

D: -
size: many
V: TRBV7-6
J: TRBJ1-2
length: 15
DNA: TGTGCCAGCAGCCCCGGCCATCATACGAGGGGTGGCTACACCTTC
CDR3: CASSPGHHTRGGYTF

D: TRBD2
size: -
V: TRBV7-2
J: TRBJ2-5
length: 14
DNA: TGTGCCAGCAGCGAAAGCGGGATTCAAGAGACCCAGTACTTC
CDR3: CASSESGIQETQYF

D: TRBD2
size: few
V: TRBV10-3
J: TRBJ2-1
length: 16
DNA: TGTGCCATCACCGGAAGGCGGACTAGCGACAACAATGAGCAGTTCTTC
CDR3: CAITGRRTSDNNEQFF

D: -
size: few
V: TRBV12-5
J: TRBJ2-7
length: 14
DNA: TGTGCTAGTGGCCCCGAGGGATCCTTGCACGAGCAGTACTTC
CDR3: CASGPEGSLHEQYF

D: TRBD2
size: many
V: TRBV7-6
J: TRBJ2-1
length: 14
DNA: TGTGCCAAGGGAGGGCGGGATATCGGCAATGAGCAGTTCTTC
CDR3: CAKGGRDIGNEQFF

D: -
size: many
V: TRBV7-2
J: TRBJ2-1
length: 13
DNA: TGTGCCAGCAGCTTAGAGTGGAGGAATGAGCAGTTCTTC
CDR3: CASSLEWRNEQFF

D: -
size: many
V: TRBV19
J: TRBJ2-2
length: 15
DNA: TGTGCCAGTAAGGCGGGTAGCTCTTGGACCGGGGAGCTGTTTTTT
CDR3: CASKAGSSWTGELFF

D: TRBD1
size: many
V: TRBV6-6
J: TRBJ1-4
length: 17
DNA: TGTGCCAGCAGTTACCCCCCCGGACAGGGGCGACAGGGGGAACTGTTTTTT
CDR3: CASSYPPGQGRQGELFF

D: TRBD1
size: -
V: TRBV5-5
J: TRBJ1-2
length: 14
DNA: TGTGCCAGCACCCCGGGACAGGGGGCATATGGCTACACCTTC
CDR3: CASTPGQGAYGYTF

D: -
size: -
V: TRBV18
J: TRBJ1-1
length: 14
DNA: TGTGCCAGCTCACCCTCACAGAGGAACACTGAAGCTTTCTTT
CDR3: CASSPSQRNTEAFF

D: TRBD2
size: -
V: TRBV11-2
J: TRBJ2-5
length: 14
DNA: TGTGCCAGCAGAAAGCGGGATGGCATGGAGACCCAGTACTTC
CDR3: CASRKRDGMETQYF

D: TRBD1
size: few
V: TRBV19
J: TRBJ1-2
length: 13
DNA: TGTGCCAGCAGACAGGACAGGGACAATGGCTACACCTTC
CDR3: CASRQDRDNGYTF

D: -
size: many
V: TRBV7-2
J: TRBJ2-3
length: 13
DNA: TGTGCCAGCAGCTCCTCTAGACTCGATACGCAGTATTTT
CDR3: CASSSSRLDTQYF

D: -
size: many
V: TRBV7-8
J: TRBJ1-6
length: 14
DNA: TGTGCCAGCAGCTTAGCGTCGGGAGGTTCACCCCTCCACTTT
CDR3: CASSLASGGSPLHF

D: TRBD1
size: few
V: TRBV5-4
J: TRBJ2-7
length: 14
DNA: TGTGCCAGCAGCTACCGGGACAGGGTCAGCGAGCAGTACTTC
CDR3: CASSYRDRVSEQYF

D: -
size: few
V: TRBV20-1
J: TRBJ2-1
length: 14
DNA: TGCAGTGCTAGTGTTAACAGAGATTACAATGAGCAGTTCTTC
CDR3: CSASVNRDYNEQFF

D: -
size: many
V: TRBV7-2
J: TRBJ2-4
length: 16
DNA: TGTGCCAGCAGCTTAGTGGTCGATATAGCCAAAAACATTCAGTACTTC
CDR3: CASSLVVDIAKNIQYF

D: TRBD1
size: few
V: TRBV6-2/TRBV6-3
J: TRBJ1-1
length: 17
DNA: TGTGCCAGCAGTTACTCGACGGACAGGGGGCAGAACACTGAAGCTTTCTTT
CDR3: CASSYSTDRGQNTEAFF

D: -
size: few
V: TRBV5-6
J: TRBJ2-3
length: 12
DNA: TGTGCCAGCAGCGGTAGCTACGATACGCAGTATTTT
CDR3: CASSGSYDTQYF

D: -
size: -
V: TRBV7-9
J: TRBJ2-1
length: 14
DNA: TGTGCCAGCAGCCTAGGGACTCTGACAGGGGAGCAGTTCTTC
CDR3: CASSLGTLTGEQFF

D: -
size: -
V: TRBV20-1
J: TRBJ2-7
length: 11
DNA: TGCAGTGCTAGAGTGTTGTACGAGCAGTACTTC
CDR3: CSARVLYEQYF

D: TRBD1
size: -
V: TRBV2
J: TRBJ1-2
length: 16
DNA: TGTGCCAGCAGTCCCGCCGGTGGACAGGGACCATATGGCTACACCTTC
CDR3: CASSPAGGQGPYGYTF

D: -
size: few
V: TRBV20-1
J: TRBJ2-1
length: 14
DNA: TGCAGTGCTAGAGTCCCCTTTTTCTACAATGAGCAGTTCTTC
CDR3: CSARVPFFYNEQFF

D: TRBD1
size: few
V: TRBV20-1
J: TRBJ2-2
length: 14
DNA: TGCAGTGCAAGGACAGGGGGCATCACCGGGGAGCTGTTTTTT
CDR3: CSARTGGITGELFF

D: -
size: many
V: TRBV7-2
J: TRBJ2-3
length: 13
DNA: TGTGCCAGCAGCCTAAACAGGGAAGATACGCAGTATTTT
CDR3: CASSLNREDTQYF

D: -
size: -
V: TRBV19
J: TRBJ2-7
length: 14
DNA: TGTGCCAGTAGCTTAGGGGCCCTTTCTTACGAGCAGTACTTC
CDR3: CASSLGALSYEQYF

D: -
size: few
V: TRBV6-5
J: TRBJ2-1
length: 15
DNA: TGTGCCAGCAGTTACTCGGGACCAAAGGGGAATGAGCAGTTCTTC
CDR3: CASSYSGPKGNEQFF

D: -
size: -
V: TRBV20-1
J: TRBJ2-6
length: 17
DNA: TGCAGTGCTAGAGACAGGGGATCGTTTTCGGGGGCCAACGTCCTGACTTTC
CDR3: CSARDRGSFSGANVLTF

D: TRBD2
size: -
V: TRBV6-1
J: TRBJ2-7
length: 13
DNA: TGTGCCAGCACTACTAGCGAATCCTACGAGCAGTACTTC
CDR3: CASTTSESYEQYF

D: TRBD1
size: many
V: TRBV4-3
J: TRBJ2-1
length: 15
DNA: TGCGCCAGCAGCCAAGGACAGGGGGTAGGCAATGAGCAGTTCTTC
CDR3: CASSQGQGVGNEQFF

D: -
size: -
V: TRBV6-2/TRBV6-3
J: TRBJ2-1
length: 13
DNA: TGTGCCAGCAGCACCAATTTCGACAATGAGCAGTTCTTC
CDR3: CASSTNFDNEQFF

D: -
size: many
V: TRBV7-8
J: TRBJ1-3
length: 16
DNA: TGTGCCAGCACCACATCGAGGGGCAACTCTGGAAACACCATATATTTT
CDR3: CASTTSRGNSGNTIYF

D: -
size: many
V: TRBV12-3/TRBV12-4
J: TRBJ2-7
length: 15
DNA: TGTGCCAGCAGATCCCACTGGGACCGGGAGCTCGAGCAGTACTTC
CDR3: CASRSHWDRELEQYF

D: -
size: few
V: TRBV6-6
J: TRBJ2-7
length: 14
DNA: TGTGCCAGCAGTTACTCGACAGCATCCTACGAGCAGTACTTC
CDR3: CASSYSTASYEQYF

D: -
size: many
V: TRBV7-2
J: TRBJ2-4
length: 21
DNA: TGTGCCAGCAGCCGACCGGGACAACCGGTTAGGACCCGACTAGCCAAAAACATTCAGTACTTC
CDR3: CASSRPGQPVRTRLAKNIQYF

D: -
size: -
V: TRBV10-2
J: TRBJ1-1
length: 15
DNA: TGCGCCAGCAGTGAGTCGATAGGCCTGAACACTGAAGCTTTCTTT
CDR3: CASSESIGLNTEAFF

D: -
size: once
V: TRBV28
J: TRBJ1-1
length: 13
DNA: TGTGCCAGCATCCGCTATGGGAACACTGAAGCTTTCTTT
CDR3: CASIRYGNTEAFF

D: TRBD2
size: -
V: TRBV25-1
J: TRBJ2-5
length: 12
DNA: TGTGCCAGCCAAGGCGGGGGAGAGACCCAGTACTTC
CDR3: CASQGGGETQYF

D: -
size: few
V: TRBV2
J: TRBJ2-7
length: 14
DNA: TGTGCCAGCAGCCACGGACAGCCGGACTACGAGCAGTACTTC
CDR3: CASSHGQPDYEQYF

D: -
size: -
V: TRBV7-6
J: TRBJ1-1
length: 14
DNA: TGTGCCAGCAGCCCACTGGGGGAGGACACTGAAGCTTTCTTT
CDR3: CASSPLGEDTEAFF

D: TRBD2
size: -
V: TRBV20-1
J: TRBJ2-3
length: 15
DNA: TGCAGTGCCCTCGGGGGGGGACCCGACACAGATACGCAGTATTTT
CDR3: CSALGGGPDTDTQYF

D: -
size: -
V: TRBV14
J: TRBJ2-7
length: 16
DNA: TGTGCCAGCAGCCCGTGGGTGCAGGGCAGGCCCTACGAGCAGTACTTC
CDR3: CASSPWVQGRPYEQYF

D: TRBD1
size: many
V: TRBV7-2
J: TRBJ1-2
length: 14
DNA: TGTGCCAGCAGCTTTAAAGGGGGCGGAATCGGCTACACCTTC
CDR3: CASSFKGGGIGYTF

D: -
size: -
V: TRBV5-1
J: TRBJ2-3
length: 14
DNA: TGCGCCAGCGGATCCCGGACCAGCACAGATACGCAGTATTTT
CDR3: CASGSRTSTDTQYF

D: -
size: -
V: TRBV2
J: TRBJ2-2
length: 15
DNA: TGTGCCAGCAGTGCCCTGTTAGGGCACACCGGGGAGCTGTTTTTT
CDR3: CASSALLGHTGELFF

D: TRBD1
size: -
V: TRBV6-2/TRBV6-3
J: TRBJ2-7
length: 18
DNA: TGTGCCAGCAGTCTCGACCCAGACAGGGGGGGCGCATTCCACGAGCAGTACTTC
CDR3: CASSLDPDRGGAFHEQYF

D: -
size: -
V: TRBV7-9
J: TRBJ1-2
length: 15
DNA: TGTGCCAGCAGCTTTTCTAGGGGAAGATCGGTTGGCTACACCTTC
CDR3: CASSFSRGRSVGYTF

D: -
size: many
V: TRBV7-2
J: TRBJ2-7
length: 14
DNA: TGTGCCAGCATTGGGGGGGCGGGGGCTTACGAGCAGTACTTC
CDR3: CASIGGAGAYEQYF

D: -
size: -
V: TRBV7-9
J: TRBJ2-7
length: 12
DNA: TGTGCCAGCAGCCCACGGAGGGGCGAGCAGTACTTC
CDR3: CASSPRRGEQYF

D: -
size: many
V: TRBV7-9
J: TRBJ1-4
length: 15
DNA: TGTGCCAGCAGCCTTCGCCGGGATTTTAATGAAAAACTGTTTTTT
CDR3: CASSLRRDFNEKLFF

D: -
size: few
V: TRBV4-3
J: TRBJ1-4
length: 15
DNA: TGCGCCAGCAGCCAAATTAGTCCAAATAGCGTAAAACTGTTTTTT
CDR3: CASSQISPNSVKLFF